This T cell receptor beta chain derives from a study of blood T cell repertoires in COVID-19. Method: immunoSEQ multiplex PCR; TCRdb's copy keeps in-frame clones and lacks some. The data show some 120,000 clones, about four fifths seen once. Participant-given clinical history determined each cohort assignment. This clone was counted between two and nine times. The TCR was taken from a man aged 25 to 40 who had recovered from COVID-19. Sequencing used PBMCs or T cells enriched from blood (not recorded which).

CDR3 protein: CASSPRGFTGDRLGVTGELFF. CDR3 coding DNA: TGTGCCAGCAGCCCCCGAGGATTCACTGGGGACAGGCTGGGGGTCACCGGGGAGCTGTTTTTT. The chain has TRBV21-1 and TRBJ2-2; the table's D call of TRBD1 was not tested on the DNA. TRBV21-1 is a recognized pseudogene. CDR3 size: 21 residues.